This TCR beta chain was sequenced in a study of response to subunit inactivated influenza vaccine. There are 14 residues in the CDR3. V was shortened by 10 bases and J by 4 bases, with 18 bases between the two germline ends. Germline V gene lookup returns CDR1 SGHTA and CDR2 FQGNSA. Study observations and caveats: Each seasonal flu vaccination may recruit only limited new T cells, authors suggested.

Using its own MiXCR run on the RT-PCR reads, TCRdb lists one record per CDR3 protein. Of around 480,000 distinct CDR3 sequences listed, over 9.5% were seen once; the top ten hold about an eighth. This clonotype was detected only a few times. Its antigen is unknown. The TCR comes from a man between 45 and 60 years old who received an inactivated influenza vaccine. The rearrangement uses TRBV7-2 and TRBJ2-3, with D perhaps TRBD2 (6 bases). The material sequenced was PBMCs from blood, taken about 6 weeks after vaccination. CDR3 sequence: CATAGQGLADTQYF. CDR3 sequence (DNA): TGTGCCACAGCGGGTCAGGGATTAGCAGATACGCAGTATTTT.